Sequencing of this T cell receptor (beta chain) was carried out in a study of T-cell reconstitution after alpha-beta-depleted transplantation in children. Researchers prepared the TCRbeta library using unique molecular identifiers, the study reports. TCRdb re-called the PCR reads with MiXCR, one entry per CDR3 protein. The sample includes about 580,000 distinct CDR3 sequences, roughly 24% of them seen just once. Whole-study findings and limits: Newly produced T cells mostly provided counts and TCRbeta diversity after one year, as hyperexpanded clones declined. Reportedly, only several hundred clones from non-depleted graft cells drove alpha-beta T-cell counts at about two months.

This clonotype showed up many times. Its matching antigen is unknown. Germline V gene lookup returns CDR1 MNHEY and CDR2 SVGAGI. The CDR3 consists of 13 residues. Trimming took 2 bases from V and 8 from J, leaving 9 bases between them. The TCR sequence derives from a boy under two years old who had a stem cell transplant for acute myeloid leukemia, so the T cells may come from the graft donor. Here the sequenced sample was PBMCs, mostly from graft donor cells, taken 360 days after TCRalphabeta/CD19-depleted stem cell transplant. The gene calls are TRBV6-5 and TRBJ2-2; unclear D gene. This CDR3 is CASSYAPRGELFF. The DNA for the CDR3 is TGTGCCAGCAGTTACGCCCCGAGGGGGGAGCTGTTTTTT.